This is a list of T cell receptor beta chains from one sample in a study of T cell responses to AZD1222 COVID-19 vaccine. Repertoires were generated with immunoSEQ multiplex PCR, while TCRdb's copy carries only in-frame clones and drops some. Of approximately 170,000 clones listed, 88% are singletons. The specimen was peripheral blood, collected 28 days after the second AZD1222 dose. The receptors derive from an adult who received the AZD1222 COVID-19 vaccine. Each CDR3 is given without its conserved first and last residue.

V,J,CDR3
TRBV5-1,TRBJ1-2,ASSLADTRDGYT
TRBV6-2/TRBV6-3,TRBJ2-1,ASSRGLGQF
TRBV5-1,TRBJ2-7,ASSPAGGGLYEQY
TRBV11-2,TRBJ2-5,ASRPFSGGASETQY
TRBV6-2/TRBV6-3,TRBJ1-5,ASSYPWGQGTLGPQH
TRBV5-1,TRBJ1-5,ASSLEGRGQPQH
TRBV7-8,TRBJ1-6,ASSLRTGPYNSPLH
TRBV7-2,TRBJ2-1,ASSRPGGTGNEQF
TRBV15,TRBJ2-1,ATSRGGSGASYNEQF
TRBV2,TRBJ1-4,ASSRTGLGREKLF
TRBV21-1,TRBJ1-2,ASSKEEGQTYGYT
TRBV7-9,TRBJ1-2,ASSLDWKEEYGYT
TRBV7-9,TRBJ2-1,ASSLVGGHEQF
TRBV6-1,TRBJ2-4,ASSEVGQGERY
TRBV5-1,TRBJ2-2,ASSPRTSGGAYTGELF
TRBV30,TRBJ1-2,AWNRNSLSGYT
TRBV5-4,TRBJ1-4,ASSLAGAFNEKLF
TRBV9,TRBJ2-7,ASSAEERGIYEQY
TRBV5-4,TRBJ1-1,ASSPPPGTGNTEAF
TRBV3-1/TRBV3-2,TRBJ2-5,ASSYTGVGETQY
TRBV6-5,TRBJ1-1,ASSSQGAGTEAF
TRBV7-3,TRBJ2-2,ASRSQVNTGELF
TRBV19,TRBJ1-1,ASSTPGTGNTEAF
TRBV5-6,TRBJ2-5,ASSWTRPETQY
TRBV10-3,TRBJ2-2,AISVGQGRTGELF